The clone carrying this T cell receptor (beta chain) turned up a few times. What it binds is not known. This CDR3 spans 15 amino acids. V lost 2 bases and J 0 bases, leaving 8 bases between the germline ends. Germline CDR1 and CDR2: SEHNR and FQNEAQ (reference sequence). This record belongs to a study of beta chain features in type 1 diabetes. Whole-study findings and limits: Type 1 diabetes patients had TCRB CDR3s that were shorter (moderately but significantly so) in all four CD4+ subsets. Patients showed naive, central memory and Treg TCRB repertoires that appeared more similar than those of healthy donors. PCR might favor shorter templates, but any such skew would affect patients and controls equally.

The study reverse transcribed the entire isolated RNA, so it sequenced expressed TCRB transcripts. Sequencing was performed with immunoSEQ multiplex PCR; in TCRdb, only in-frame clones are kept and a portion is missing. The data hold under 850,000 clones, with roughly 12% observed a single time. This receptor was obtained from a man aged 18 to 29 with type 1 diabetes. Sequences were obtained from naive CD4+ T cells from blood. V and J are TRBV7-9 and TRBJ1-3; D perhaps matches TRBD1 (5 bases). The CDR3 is CASSLTGVSGNTIYF. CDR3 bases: TGTGCCAGCAGCTTAACAGGTGTCTCTGGAAACACCATATATTTT.